One sample yielded the 18 T cell receptor beta chains listed below, sequenced in a study of T cell responses to AZD1222 COVID-19 vaccine. Here immunoSEQ multiplex PCR was the method, and the copy in TCRdb shows in-frame clones only, minus some. The data show about 120,000 clones, 87% seen once. The sample in question was peripheral blood, obtained 28 days after the second AZD1222 dose. The receptors were sampled from an adult who received the AZD1222 COVID-19 vaccine.

The gene calls are TRBV19 and TRBJ2-5; 9 nucleotides align to TRBD2. The CDR3 consists of 13 residues. Germline CDR1 is LNHDA and CDR2 is SQIVND (reference sequence). Trimming removed 8 bases from V and 3 bases from J; junction bases left unmatched: 4. CDR3 loop: CASRRGGEETQYF. The DNA of the CDR3 is TGTGCCAGTCGTCGCGGGGGGGAAGAGACCCAGTACTTC.

The rearrangement links TRBV9 to TRBJ1-2, with TRBD1 identical over 11 bases. Germline-derived CDR1 and CDR2 are SGDLS and YYNGEE. The CDR3 runs to 16 residues. V lost 3 bases, J lost 0 bases, and 4 bases stayed unmatched. CDR3 sequence reads: CASSAGTGGPNYGYTF. The CDR3 DNA is TGTGCCAGCAGCGCGGGGACAGGGGGACCTAACTATGGCTACACCTTC. Full variable domain (outside the CDR3, taken from reference TRBV9 and TRBJ1-2): DSGVTQTPKHLITATGQRVTLRCSPRSGDLSVYWYQQSLDQGLQFLIQYYNGEERAKGNILERFSAQQFPDLHSELNLSSLELGDSALYFCASSAGTGGPNYGYTFGSGTRLTVV.

CDR3 residues: CASSPTGGNQPQHF. The CDR3 DNA sequence: TGTGCCAGCAGCCCAACAGGGGGCAATCAGCCCCAGCATTTT. V and J are TRBV7-2 and TRBJ1-5, with 7 bases that match TRBD1. The CDR3 is 14 residues long. Germline assignment: CDR1 SGHTA and CDR2 FQGNSA. Trimming cost V 5 bases and J 2 bases; bases outside gene matches: 3. Supplemented by reference TRBV7-2 and TRBJ1-5, the full variable domain reads GAGVSQSPSNKVTEKGKDVELRCDPISGHTALYWYRQSLGQGLEFLIYFQGNSAPDKSGLPSDRFSAERTGGSVSTLTIQRTQQEDSAVYLCASSPTGGNQPQHFGDGTRLSIL.

The chain couples TRBV25-1 to TRBJ2-7; D gene ambiguous. The CDR3 has 14 residues. Per germline, CDR1 MGHDK and CDR2 SYGVNS. V lost 1 base to trimming and J lost 8 bases, with 15 bases between them. The CDR3 region has the DNA TGTGCCAGCAGTGAATTAGGGTCTGAGAGTCAGCAGTACTTC. It yields the protein CASSELGSESQQYF.

The chain recombines TRBV7-2 with TRBJ2-5; 8 positions agree with TRBD1. Germline V gene data show CDR1 as SGHTA and CDR2 as FQGNSA. V trimming: 5 bases; J trimming: 4 bases; junction bases outside the gene matches: 6. The CDR3 has 14 residues. The CDR3 reads CASSLTGVAETQYF. As DNA, the CDR3 is TGTGCCAGCAGCCTGACAGGGGTGGCAGAGACCCAGTACTTC.

The V gene is TRBV11-2, the J gene TRBJ1-2; D unclear. V lost 1 base, J lost 2 bases, and 5 bases lay in between. Looked up from germline, CDR1 is SGHAT and CDR2 is FQNNGV. There are 13 residues in the CDR3. The DNA for the CDR3 is TGTGCCAGCAGCTTAGCCGAGAACTATGGCTACACCTTC. Its protein is CASSLAENYGYTF.

The chain is built from TRBV11-2 and TRBJ2-7; perhaps TRBD2 as D (5 bases). The CDR3 extends over 12 amino acids. V was shortened by 1 base and J by 9 bases, with 10 bases between the two germline ends. CDR1 SGHAT and CDR2 FQNNGV come from the germline V gene. CDR3 nucleotide sequence: TGTGCCAGCAGCTTAGCGGGAATGGGGCAGTACTTC. Amino acid sequence: CASSLAGMGQYF.

The chain recombines TRBV5-6 with TRBJ1-2, with 8 bases identical to TRBD1. The trim removed 3 bases at V and 6 bases at J, leaving 7 bases unmatched. The germline gives CDR1 SGHDT, CDR2 YYEEEE. This CDR3 comprises 14 residues. As DNA, the CDR3 is TGTGCCAGCAGCTACAGGGGGAATCAGGATGGCTACACCTTC. Protein: CASSYRGNQDGYTF.

This chain links TRBV6-2 or TRBV6-3 with TRBJ1-5; tentative D call: TRBD1 (5 bases). CDR1 and CDR2 from the germline V gene are MNHEY and SVGEGT. The CDR3 spans 16 residues. V dropped 2 bases and J dropped 6 bases, with 17 bases sitting between them. As DNA, the CDR3 is TGTGCCAGCAGTTACGGGGGGACGCGTTCTGTTCAGCCCCAGCATTTT. Translating gives CASSYGGTRSVQPQHF.

This clone came up once. This chain joins TRBV28 and TRBJ1-4; tentatively, D is TRBD1 (5 bases). CDR3 length equals 14 residues. V dropped 7 bases and J dropped 7 bases, with 16 bases sitting between them. Germline V gene data show CDR1 as MDHEN and CDR2 as SYDVKM. The CDR3 DNA sequence: TGTGCCAGCAATGTTGACAGTGGAATTGAAAAACTGTTTTTT. Its protein is CASNVDSGIEKLFF.

This clone was seen only once. This chain joins TRBV4-3 and TRBJ1-5; 8 nucleotides match TRBD1. In germline, CDR1 is LGHNA, CDR2 YSLEER. The J segment lost 8 bases and the V segment lost 4 bases, leaving 10 bases of the junction unmatched. CDR3 length: 15 amino acids. The CDR3 reads CASSPDRVVGEPQHF. CDR3 DNA sequence: TGCGCCAGCAGCCCGGACAGGGTGGTTGGGGAGCCCCAGCATTTT.

The J gene is TRBJ2-1, the V gene TRBV19; D gene unclear. V was shortened by 5 bases and J by 12 bases, with 14 bases between the two germline ends. CDR1 is LNHDA, CDR2 SQIVND, per germline (reference sequence). The CDR3 has 12 residues. CDR3 sequence: CASSPGRTGQFF. The CDR3 DNA reads TGTGCCAGTAGTCCCGGTAGGACGGGGCAGTTCTTC.

A few counts support this clone. The chain links TRBV2 to TRBJ2-1; perhaps TRBD2 as D (5 bases). This CDR3 spans 16 amino acids. The germline V gene encodes CDR1 SNHLY and CDR2 FYNNEI. Trimming removed 7 bases at V and 5 bases at J, with 21 bases between. The CDR3 DNA sequence: TGTGCCAGCATTCCTAGCCCCCAGTCCCTTAACAATGAGCAGTTCTTC. Translation gives CASIPSPQSLNNEQFF.

This sequence joins TRBV7-2 and TRBJ2-1; 10 nucleotides line up with TRBD2. Per the germline V gene, CDR1 is SGHTA and CDR2 is FQGNSA. Unmatched junction bases numbered 9, after V lost 5 bases and J lost 8 bases. The CDR3 is 15 residues long. The DNA of the CDR3 is TGTGCCAGCAGCCCCCCGGGTAGCGGGGGGCATGAGCAGTTCTTC. This encodes CASSPPGSGGHEQFF.

The chain couples TRBV6-2 or TRBV6-3 to TRBJ2-3, with a tentative D call TRBD2 (7 bases). Germline-derived CDR1 and CDR2 are MNHEY and SVGEGT. Trimming removed 7 bases at V and 0 bases at J, with 17 bases between. CDR3 size: 16 residues. The CDR3 loop is CASIPWGGRSTDTQYF. For the CDR3, the DNA is TGTGCCAGCATCCCTTGGGGGGGGCGAAGCACAGATACGCAGTATTTT.

The chain has TRBV28 and TRBJ1-2, with D possibly being TRBD1 (5 bases). V was shortened by 6 bases and J by 1 base, with 12 bases between the two germline ends. The CDR3 extends over 14 amino acids. Germline V gives CDR1 MDHEN, CDR2 SYDVKM. This CDR3 is CASRRGRDNYGYTF. The CDR3 DNA follows: TGTGCCAGCAGGCGGGGGAGGGATAACTATGGCTACACCTTC.

The CDR3 protein is CASSPWTGLNEQFF. The CDR3 DNA reads TGTGCCAGCTCACCCTGGACAGGGTTGAATGAGCAGTTCTTC. This chain connects TRBV18 to TRBJ2-1; 8 bases match TRBD1. The CDR3 is 14 amino acids. Trimming removed 3 bases from V and 7 bases from J; junction bases left unmatched: 5. Germline V gene sequence: CDR1 KGHSH, CDR2 LQKENI.

The V gene is TRBV27, the J gene TRBJ1-1; D perhaps matches TRBD1 (5 bases). CDR3 length equals 13 residues. CDR1 and CDR2 (germline): MNHEY, SMNVEV (reference sequence). The ends were cut back, 8 bases at V and 1 base at J, with 11 bases in the middle. The CDR3 sequence: CASSRQGNTEAFF. The CDR3 DNA is TGTGCCAGCTCTCGCCAGGGGAACACTGAAGCTTTCTTT.